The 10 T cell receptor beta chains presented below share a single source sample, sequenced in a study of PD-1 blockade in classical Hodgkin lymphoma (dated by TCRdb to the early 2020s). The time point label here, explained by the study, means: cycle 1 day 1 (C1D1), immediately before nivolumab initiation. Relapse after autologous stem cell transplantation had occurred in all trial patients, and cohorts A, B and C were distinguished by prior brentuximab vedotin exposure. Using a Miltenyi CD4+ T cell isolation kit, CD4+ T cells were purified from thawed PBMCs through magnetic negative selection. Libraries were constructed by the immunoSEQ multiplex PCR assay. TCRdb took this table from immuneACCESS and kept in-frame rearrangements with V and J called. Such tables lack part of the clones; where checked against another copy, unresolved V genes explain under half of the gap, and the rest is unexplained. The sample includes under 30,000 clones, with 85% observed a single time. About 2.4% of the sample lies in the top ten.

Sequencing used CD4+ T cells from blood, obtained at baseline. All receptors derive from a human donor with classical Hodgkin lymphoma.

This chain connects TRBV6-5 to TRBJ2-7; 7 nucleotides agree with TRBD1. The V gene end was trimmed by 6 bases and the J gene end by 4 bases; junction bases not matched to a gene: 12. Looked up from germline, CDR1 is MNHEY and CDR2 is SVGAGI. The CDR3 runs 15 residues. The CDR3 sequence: CASSRLGTDPYEQYF. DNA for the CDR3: TGTGCCAGCAGCCGACTGGGGACAGACCCTTACGAGCAGTACTTC.

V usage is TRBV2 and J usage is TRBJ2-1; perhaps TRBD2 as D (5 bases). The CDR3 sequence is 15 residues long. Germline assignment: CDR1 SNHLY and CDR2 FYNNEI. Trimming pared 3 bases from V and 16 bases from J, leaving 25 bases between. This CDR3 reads CASSDWELSYLERFF. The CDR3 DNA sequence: TGTGCCAGCAGTGACTGGGAGCTATCCTACCTAGAGCGTTTCTTC. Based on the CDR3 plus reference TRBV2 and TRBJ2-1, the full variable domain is EPEVTQTPSHQVTQMGQEVILRCVPISNHLYFYWYRQILGQKVEFLVSFYNNEISEKSEIFDDQFSVERPDGSNFTLKIRSTKLEDSAMYFCASSDWELSYLERFFGPGTRLTVL.

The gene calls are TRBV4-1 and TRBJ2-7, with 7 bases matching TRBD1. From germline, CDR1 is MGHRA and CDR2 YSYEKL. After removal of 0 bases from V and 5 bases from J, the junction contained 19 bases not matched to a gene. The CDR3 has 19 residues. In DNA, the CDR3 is TGCGCCAGCAGCCAAGAACCCCTTGTTGATAGGACAGGAGAGAACGAGCAGTACTTC. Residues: CASSQEPLVDRTGENEQYF.

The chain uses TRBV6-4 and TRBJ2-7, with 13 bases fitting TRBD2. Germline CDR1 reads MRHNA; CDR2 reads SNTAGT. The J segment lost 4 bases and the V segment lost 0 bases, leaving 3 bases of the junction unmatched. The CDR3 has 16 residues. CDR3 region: CASSDSRTSGSYEQYF. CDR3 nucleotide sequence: TGTGCCAGCAGTGACTCCCGGACTAGCGGGAGTTACGAGCAGTACTTC.

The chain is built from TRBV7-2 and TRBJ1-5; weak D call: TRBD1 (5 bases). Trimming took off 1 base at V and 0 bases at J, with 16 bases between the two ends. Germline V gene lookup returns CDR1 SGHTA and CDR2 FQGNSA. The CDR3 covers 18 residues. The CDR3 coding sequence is TGTGCCAGCAGCTTAGGAGGGACCGCATCTTATAGCAATCAGCCCCAGCATTTT. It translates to CASSLGGTASYSNQPQHF.

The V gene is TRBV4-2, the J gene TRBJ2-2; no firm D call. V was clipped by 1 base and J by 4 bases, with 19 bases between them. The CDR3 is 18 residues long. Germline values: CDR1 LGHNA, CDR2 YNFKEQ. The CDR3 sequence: CASSQVVGAAIGTGELFF. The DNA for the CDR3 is TGTGCCAGCAGCCAAGTTGTTGGAGCAGCGATTGGCACCGGGGAGCTGTTTTTT.

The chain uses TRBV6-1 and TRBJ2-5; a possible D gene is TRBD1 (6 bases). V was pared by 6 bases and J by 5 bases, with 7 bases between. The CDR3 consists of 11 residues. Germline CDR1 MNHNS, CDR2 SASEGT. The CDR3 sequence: CASSQGETQYF. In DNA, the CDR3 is TGTGCCAGCAGCCAGGGGGAGACCCAGTACTTC.

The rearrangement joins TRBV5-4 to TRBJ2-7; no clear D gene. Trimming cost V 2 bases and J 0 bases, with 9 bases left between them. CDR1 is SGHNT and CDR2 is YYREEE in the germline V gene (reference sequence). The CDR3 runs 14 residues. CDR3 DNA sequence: TGTGCCAGCAGCTTTATGGACGGCTCCTACGAGCAGTACTTC. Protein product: CASSFMDGSYEQYF.

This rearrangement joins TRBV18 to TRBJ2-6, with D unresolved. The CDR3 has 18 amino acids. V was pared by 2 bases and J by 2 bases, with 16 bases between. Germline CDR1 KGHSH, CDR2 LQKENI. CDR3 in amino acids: CASSPTTISPAGANVLTF. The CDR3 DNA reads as TGTGCCAGCTCACCAACAACCATCAGTCCGGCTGGGGCCAACGTCCTGACTTTC.

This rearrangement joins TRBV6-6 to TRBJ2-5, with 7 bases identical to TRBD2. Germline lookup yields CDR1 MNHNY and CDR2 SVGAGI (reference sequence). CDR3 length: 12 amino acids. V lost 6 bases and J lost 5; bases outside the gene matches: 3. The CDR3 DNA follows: TGTGCCAGCAGAATTAGCGGGGAGACCCAGTACTTC. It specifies CASRISGETQYF.